The next 30 T cell receptor beta chains were all read from a single sample in a study of OX40 agonist ivuxolimab in advanced cancers. The protocol was immunoSEQ multiplex PCR, while the TCRdb copy is restricted to in-frame clones and leaves out a portion. The top ten hold 0.25% to 0.3% of the sample, which has around 65,000 clones, roughly 92% seen once. The sequences come from CD4+ or CD8+ T cells sorted from blood, collected in a trial of the OX40 agonist ivuxolimab. Every receptor here comes from an adult with an advanced solid tumor such as melanoma, head and neck, liver or kidney cancer.

This clone was observed once. This chain connects TRBV5-1 to TRBJ1-5; D gene unclear. In germline, CDR1 is SGHRS, CDR2 YFSETQ. CDR3 length: 13 amino acids. Trimming removed 4 bases from V and 4 bases from J, with 9 bases in between. The CDR3 is CASSTDGNQPQHF. The CDR3 DNA reads as TGCGCCAGCAGCACGGACGGGAATCAGCCCCAGCATTTT. Based on the CDR3 plus reference TRBV5-1 and TRBJ1-5, the full variable domain is KAGVTQTPRYLIKTRGQQVTLSCSPISGHRSVSWYQQTPGQGLQFLFEYFSETQRNKGNFPGRFSGRQFSNSRSEMNVSTLELGDSALYLCASSTDGNQPQHFGDGTRLSIL.

The chain has TRBV29-1 and TRBJ2-1; 9 positions match TRBD2. The germline CDR1 and CDR2 sequences are SQVTM and ANQGSEA. The CDR3 is made up of 15 amino acids. V shed 6 bases, J shed 0 bases, and the junction held 6 bases outside the gene matches. This chain's CDR3 is CSVTISGSSYNEQFF. As DNA, the CDR3 is TGCAGCGTAACCATTAGCGGGAGCTCCTACAATGAGCAGTTCTTC.

The chain recombines TRBV19 with TRBJ2-7; D unclear. Germline CDR1 reads LNHDA; CDR2 reads SQIVND (reference sequence). V was cut by 4 bases and J by 8 bases, with 15 bases left in between. This CDR3 spans 13 amino acids. The CDR3 loop reads CASSTGSGIKQYF. The DNA for the CDR3 is TGTGCCAGTAGTACCGGTTCTGGGATCAAGCAGTACTTC.

The chain joins TRBV6-5 to TRBJ1-2; D gene ambiguous. The germline CDR1 and CDR2 sequences are MNHEY and SVGAGI. V dropped 3 bases and J dropped 8 bases, with 10 bases sitting between them. The CDR3 consists of 12 residues. The CDR3 DNA is TGTGCCAGCAGTTATGGGTTTTTGGGCTACACCTTC. It specifies CASSYGFLGYTF.

The chain employs TRBV7-8 and TRBJ2-5, with 12 bases that match TRBD2. With 5 bases clipped from V and 1 base from J, the junction kept 5 bases outside the gene matches. This CDR3 region has 16 residues. The V gene's germline CDR1 is SGHVS and CDR2 FQNEAQ. CDR3 bases: TGTGCCAGCAGCCTAACTAGCGGGAGGATCCAAGAGACCCAGTACTTC. It is translated as CASSLTSGRIQETQYF. The full variable domain, completed using reference TRBV7-8 and TRBJ2-5, is GAGVSQSPRYKVAKRGQDVALRCDPISGHVSLFWYQQALGQGPEFLTYFQNEAQLDKSGLPSDRFFAERPEGSVSTLKIQRTQQEDSAVYLCASSLTSGRIQETQYFGPGTRLLVL.

The chain is built from TRBV10-2 and TRBJ2-7, with a tentative D call TRBD1 (6 bases). V was shortened by 8 bases and J by 4 bases, with 12 bases between the two germline ends. Germline values: CDR1 WSHSY, CDR2 SAAADI. This CDR3 region has 12 residues. The CDR3 region is CASSIGGYEQYF. CDR3 DNA: TGCGCCAGCTCCATAGGGGGATACGAGCAGTACTTC.

The V gene is TRBV7-2, the J gene TRBJ2-3; the D gene is possibly TRBD2 (5 bases). Germline V gene lookup returns CDR1 SGHTA and CDR2 FQGNSA. The CDR3 is 15 residues long. V was cut by 1 base and J by 4 bases, with 12 bases left in between. The CDR3 DNA sequence: TGTGCCAGCAGCTTAGTTGCGGGCGAGGCAGATACGCAGTATTTT. Translated, it gives CASSLVAGEADTQYF.

The rearrangement links TRBV7-8 to TRBJ2-1, with 12 bases matching TRBD2. The trim removed 5 bases at V and 6 bases at J, leaving 2 bases unmatched. Germline lookup yields CDR1 SGHVS and CDR2 FQNEAQ. The CDR3 spans 14 residues. In DNA form, the CDR3 reads TGTGCCAGCAGCCCGGGACTAGCGGGCAATGAGCAGTTCTTC. Translation gives CASSPGLAGNEQFF. Supplemented by reference TRBV7-8 and TRBJ2-1, the full variable domain reads GAGVSQSPRYKVAKRGQDVALRCDPISGHVSLFWYQQALGQGPEFLTYFQNEAQLDKSGLPSDRFFAERPEGSVSTLKIQRTQQEDSAVYLCASSPGLAGNEQFFGPGTRLTVL.

The V call is TRBV6-6, the J call TRBJ2-3; D not certain. Germline V lookup: CDR1 MNHNY, CDR2 SVGAGI (reference sequence). Trimming shortened V by 6 bases and J by 3 bases, and 4 bases separated the two germline ends. CDR3 length: 11 residues. The CDR3 protein is CASRQTDTQYF. CDR3 sequence (DNA): TGTGCCAGCAGGCAAACAGATACGCAGTATTTT.

Remarks on this clone: One end of the junction is discordant with germline, which a read error may explain. The chain recombines TRBV2 with TRBJ1-6; a possible D gene is TRBD1 (5 bases). CDR1 SNHLY and CDR2 FYNNEI come from the germline V gene. This CDR3 is built from 14 residues. The CDR3 here is CASKGPSNNSPLHF. CDR3 DNA: TGTGCCAGCAAGGGGCCCTCCAATAATTCACCCCTCCACTTT.

The chain uses TRBV5-8 and TRBJ1-5; D perhaps matches TRBD1 (6 bases). CDR1 and CDR2 from the germline V gene are SGHTS and YDEGEE. Trimming removed 3 bases from V and 6 bases from J, with 22 bases in between. CDR3 length: 17 residues. The CDR3 DNA follows: TGTGCCAGCAGCTCCCGCACAGGGAACCCGGGTAGTCAGCCCCAGCATTTT. Translating it yields CASSSRTGNPGSQPQHF.

The chain has TRBV19 and TRBJ2-3; weak D call: TRBD2 (6 bases). This CDR3 spans 13 amino acids. Germline V CDR1 and CDR2: LNHDA, SQIVND (reference sequence). With 7 bases removed from V and 0 bases from J, the gap between germline ends came to 8 bases. CDR3 residues: CASTRGSTDTQYF. CDR3 coding DNA: TGTGCCAGTACCCGGGGGAGCACAGATACGCAGTATTTT.

The chain combines TRBV2 with TRBJ1-5; 10 bases are shared with TRBD1. Germline V gene lookup returns CDR1 SNHLY and CDR2 FYNNEI. The CDR3 runs 14 residues. The trim removed 5 bases at V and 4 bases at J, leaving 2 bases unmatched. CDR3 amino acids: CASSRDRGNQPQHF. The CDR3 DNA reads as TGTGCCAGCAGTCGGGACAGGGGAAATCAGCCCCAGCATTTT. Together with reference TRBV2 and TRBJ1-5, the CDR3 gives the full variable domain: EPEVTQTPSHQVTQMGQEVILRCVPISNHLYFYWYRQILGQKVEFLVSFYNNEISEKSEIFDDQFSVERPDGSNFTLKIRSTKLEDSAMYFCASSRDRGNQPQHFGDGTRLSIL.

J is TRBJ2-5 and V is TRBV10-3; the match to TRBD2 covers 13 bases. V was clipped by 6 bases and J by 5 bases; unmatched bases: 9. The CDR3 loop spans 16 amino acids. Germline V gives CDR1 ENHRY, CDR2 SYGVKD. Here the CDR3 reads CAIRRGLAGRGETQYF. CDR3 nucleotide sequence: TGTGCCATCAGGAGGGGACTAGCGGGAAGGGGTGAGACCCAGTACTTC.

V is TRBV18 and J is TRBJ2-1; 9 bases line up with TRBD1. The V segment lost 0 bases and the J segment 4 bases; nucleotides outside the gene matches: 1. CDR1 is KGHSH, CDR2 LQKENI, per germline. This CDR3 comprises 15 residues. DNA for the CDR3: TGTGCCAGCTCACCACCAGGGACAGGGTACAATGAGCAGTTCTTC. Translating gives CASSPPGTGYNEQFF.

This chain joins TRBV5-5 and TRBJ2-3; D remains ambiguous. CDR1 is SGHKS and CDR2 is YYEKEE in the germline V gene (reference sequence). The germline V and J ends were trimmed by 1 base and 6 bases, with 3 bases remaining between them. This CDR3 is 11 amino acids long. This CDR3 reads CASSLYDTQYF. In DNA, the CDR3 is TGTGCCAGCAGCTTGTACGATACGCAGTATTTT.

V gene TRBV19 combines with J gene TRBJ1-1; no reliable D call. Trimming left V 9 bases short and J 2 bases short, with 28 bases between. This CDR3 has 18 amino acids. Germline CDR1 is LNHDA and CDR2 is SQIVND (reference sequence). The CDR3 loop reads CASHTSRGQSITNTEAFF. The CDR3 DNA reads as TGTGCCAGCCATACGTCGAGAGGGCAGAGTATCACCAACACTGAAGCTTTCTTT.

V usage is TRBV9 and J usage is TRBJ1-4; D is ambiguous. The germline CDR1 and CDR2 sequences are SGDLS and YYNGEE. V was clipped by 3 bases and J by 3 bases, with 18 bases between them. The length of the CDR3 is 17 residues. CDR3 amino acids: CASSAFGTEMANEKLFF. DNA for the CDR3: TGTGCCAGCAGCGCATTTGGTACGGAGATGGCTAATGAAAAACTGTTTTTT. Filled out from reference TRBV9 and TRBJ1-4, the complete variable domain reads DSGVTQTPKHLITATGQRVTLRCSPRSGDLSVYWYQQSLDQGLQFLIQYYNGEERAKGNILERFSAQQFPDLHSELNLSSLELGDSALYFCASSAFGTEMANEKLFFGSGTQLSVL.

The chain has TRBV5-1 and TRBJ2-7; D unclear. V was shortened by 5 bases and J by 6 bases, with 12 bases between the two germline ends. This CDR3 region has 12 residues. CDR1 and CDR2 (germline): SGHRS, YFSETQ. The CDR3 DNA reads TGCGCCAGCAGTTTTGACACGCTCGAGCAGTACTTC. Its translation is CASSFDTLEQYF.

The gene calls are TRBV9 and TRBJ1-1; no clear D. V lost 0 bases to trimming and J lost 2 bases, with 5 bases between them. The CDR3 is made up of 13 amino acids. Germline V gene data show CDR1 as SGDLS and CDR2 as YYNGEE. The DNA for the CDR3 is TGTGCCAGCAGCGTAGCTGAAAACACTGAAGCTTTCTTT. This sequence encodes CASSVAENTEAFF. Looking up the rest from reference TRBV9 and TRBJ1-1 gives the full variable domain: DSGVTQTPKHLITATGQRVTLRCSPRSGDLSVYWYQQSLDQGLQFLIQYYNGEERAKGNILERFSAQQFPDLHSELNLSSLELGDSALYFCASSVAENTEAFFGQGTRLTVV.

The rearrangement links TRBV9 to TRBJ1-1, with D possibly being TRBD1 (6 bases). Germline CDR1 SGDLS, CDR2 YYNGEE. CDR3 length: 15 residues. The V end lost 4 bases, the J end lost 5 bases, and 18 bases lay between the germline ends. CDR3: CASSRPGGARTEAFF. CDR3 DNA: TGTGCCAGCAGCCGCCCGGGGGGCGCAAGGACTGAAGCTTTCTTT.

The chain employs TRBV5-1 and TRBJ2-6, with 7 bases identical to TRBD1. J lost 2 bases, V lost 4 bases, and 6 bases had no gene match. Looked up from germline, CDR1 is SGHRS and CDR2 is YFSETQ. The CDR3 extends over 16 amino acids. Here the CDR3 DNA reads TGCGCCAGCAGCCCTTATGACAGGGCTGGGGCCAACGTCCTGACTTTC. This sequence encodes CASSPYDRAGANVLTF.

The V and J genes are TRBV5-1 and TRBJ2-3, with TRBD2 as a possible D gene (5 bases). V was cut by 0 bases and J by 0 bases, with 8 bases left in between. The CDR3 sequence is 15 residues long. Germline V CDR1 and CDR2: SGHRS, YFSETQ. The CDR3 loop is CASSLDGKSTDTQYF. The CDR3 nucleotides are TGCGCCAGCAGCTTGGACGGGAAGAGCACAGATACGCAGTATTTT.

V and J are TRBV23-1 and TRBJ1-5, with 8 bases lining up with TRBD1. TRBV23-1 carries the ORF label, with uncertain function. The trim removed 0 bases at V and 2 bases at J, leaving 6 bases unmatched. The CDR3 runs to 17 residues. CDR3 amino acids: CASSQSRQGKGNQPQHF. The CDR3 DNA is TGCGCCAGCAGTCAATCGAGACAGGGGAAAGGCAATCAGCCCCAGCATTTT.

The rearrangement joins TRBV19 to TRBJ1-1, with 7 bases lining up with TRBD1. CDR3 size: 15 residues. CDR1 LNHDA and CDR2 SQIVND come from the germline V gene (reference sequence). The J segment lost 4 bases and the V segment lost 2 bases, leaving 7 bases of the junction unmatched. The CDR3 region has the DNA TGTGCCAGTAGTATAACCAGACAGGGCGGCACTGAAGCTTTCTTT. Amino acid sequence: CASSITRQGGTEAFF.

The chain joins TRBV7-9 to TRBJ1-5, with D hard to call. The CDR3 totals 14 residues. Trimming shortened V by 5 bases and J by 7 bases, and 15 bases separated the two germline ends. Germline V gene data show CDR1 as SEHNR and CDR2 as FQNEAQ (reference sequence). Here the CDR3 DNA reads TGTGCCAGCAGCCCCCTCGGACGGGAACAGCCCCAGCATTTT. This gives the protein CASSPLGREQPQHF.

The gene calls are TRBV28 and TRBJ2-7; 13 nucleotides align to TRBD2. This CDR3 has 18 amino acids. Germline CDR1 reads MDHEN; CDR2 reads SYDVKM. J was trimmed by 2 bases and V by 4 bases; bases with no gene match: 11. Here the CDR3 reads CASSSPGGTSGKAYEQYF. The CDR3 DNA sequence: TGTGCCAGCAGTTCCCCAGGGGGGACTAGCGGGAAGGCCTACGAGCAGTACTTC.

The chain uses TRBV19 and TRBJ2-5, with 12 bases lining up with TRBD1. Germline loops: CDR1 LNHDA, CDR2 SQIVND (reference sequence). V lost 5 bases, J lost 6 bases, and 4 bases stayed unmatched. The CDR3 spans 14 residues. In DNA form, the CDR3 reads TGTGCCAGTAGTCCGGGACAGGGGGCGAAGACCCAGTACTTC. It codes for CASSPGQGAKTQYF.

The V call is TRBV19, the J call TRBJ1-2; 8 nucleotides line up with TRBD1. Trimming cost V 7 bases and J 6 bases; bases outside gene matches: 16. The CDR3 totals 16 residues. Germline CDR1 and CDR2: LNHDA and SQIVND (reference sequence). The CDR3 nucleotides are TGTGCCAGTACCTTAAGGACAGGGCTGTTACCTCATGGCTACACCTTC. Its protein is CASTLRTGLLPHGYTF.

The chain employs TRBV7-6 and TRBJ2-3, with 10 bases identical to TRBD2. The CDR3 has 18 amino acids. With V trimmed by 1 base and J by 5 bases, 12 bases remained unmatched. The germline CDR1 and CDR2 sequences are SGHVS and FNYEAQ. This CDR3 is CASSLVASGSDAGDTQYF. The DNA of the CDR3 is TGTGCCAGCAGCTTAGTTGCTAGCGGGAGTGATGCGGGAGATACGCAGTATTTT.